The present TCR beta chain was sequenced within a study of T cell changes during pregnancy in multiple sclerosis. The data were produced by immunoSEQ multiplex PCR, yet TCRdb's version contains in-frame clones alone and is incomplete. Of about 41,000 clones listed, 90% to 95% are singletons. CDR3 length: 16 residues. Germline V gene sequence: CDR1 PRHDT, CDR2 FYEKMQ (reference sequence). The V and J ends lost 2 bases and 0 bases, in that order; junction bases with no gene match: 3. The source was CD8+ T cells from peripheral blood mononuclear cells, collected in the third trimester of pregnancy. The gene calls are TRBV13 and TRBJ2-5; TRBD2 matches 10 bases. The TCR comes from a female donor with multiple sclerosis, enrolled in a pregnancy study. CDR3 sequence: CASSLRLAGDQETQYF. The CDR3 region has the DNA TGTGCCAGCAGCTTACGGCTAGCGGGGGACCAAGAGACCCAGTACTTC.